The 31 T cell receptor beta chains listed next were all sequenced from one sample in a study of vaccination effects on CD4 cells after COVID-19. Antigens of these TCRs are unknown. Profiled with immunoSEQ multiplex PCR; TCRdb holds only in-frame clones, not every one. The data hold 55,000 to 75,000 clones, with 60% to 80% observed a single time. Viral peptide pools were used in the ViraFEST assay to expand antigen-specific CD4+ T cells, and sequencing came afterward. Cultured cells yielded isolated CD4+ T cells after approximately nine days. Vaccinated recipients, who were negative for nucleocapsid antibodies, had no history of SARS-CoV-2 infection. Specimen: CD4+ T cells from PBMCs cultured with HCoV-NL63 spike peptides, collected before COVID-19 vaccination. All receptors derive from a human donor who received a COVID-19 vaccine.

This chain uses TRBV30 with TRBJ2-5; 7 bases agree with TRBD1. V gave up 3 bases and J gave up 2 bases; unmatched junction bases: 3. Germline assignment: CDR1 GTSNPN and CDR2 SVGIG (reference sequence). The length of the CDR3 is 13 residues. The DNA for the CDR3 is TGTGCCTGGAGCGGACAGGTACAAGAGACCCAGTACTTC. Amino acids: CAWSGQVQETQYF.

V is TRBV12-3 or TRBV12-4 and J is TRBJ1-2; TRBD1 agrees at 9 bases. The CDR3 totals 13 residues. Unmatched junction bases numbered 6, after V lost 6 bases and J lost 7 bases. This CDR3 reads CASSPTGGGGYTF. As DNA, the CDR3 is TGTGCCAGCAGCCCGACAGGGGGAGGTGGCTACACCTTC.

This rearrangement joins TRBV5-5 to TRBJ2-7, with a weak D call TRBD1 (6 bases). V was trimmed by 1 base and J by 4 bases, leaving 6 bases between them. Looked up from germline, CDR1 is SGHKS and CDR2 is YYEKEE (reference sequence). The CDR3 is made up of 12 amino acids. DNA of the CDR3: TGTGCCAGCAGCTTGACAGGGTACGAGCAGTACGTC. As protein: CASSLTGYEQYV.

CDR3 residues: CASRSGGAGEQFF. The CDR3 DNA is TGTGCCAGTCGCTCCGGGGGGGCCGGCGAGCAGTTCTTC. The V and J genes are TRBV28 and TRBJ2-1; 8 bases align to TRBD2. The length of the CDR3 is 13 residues. V shed 9 bases and J 10 bases; nucleotides not matched to a gene: 11. The germline gives CDR1 MDHEN, CDR2 SYDVKM. Based on the CDR3 plus reference TRBV28 and TRBJ2-1, the full variable domain is DVKVTQSSRYLVKRTGEKVFLECVQDMDHENMFWYRQDPGLGLRLIYFSYDVKMKEKGDIPEGYSVSREKKERFSLILESASTNQTSMYLCASRSGGAGEQFFGPGTRLTVL.

The chain joins TRBV19 to TRBJ1-1; D is uncertain. Germline CDR1 and CDR2: LNHDA and SQIVND (reference sequence). This CDR3 spans 13 amino acids. With 6 bases removed from V and 1 base from J, the gap between germline ends came to 9 bases. The CDR3, as DNA: TGTGCCAGTAGCATTACAAGGAACACTGAAGCTTTCTTT. This codes for CASSITRNTEAFF.

The sample holds a few counts of this clone. The V call is TRBV2, the J call TRBJ1-2; 10 nucleotides agree with TRBD1. Per germline, CDR1 SNHLY and CDR2 FYNNEI. The CDR3 is 13 amino acids. Losses at the gene ends were 4 bases for V and 4 bases for J; bases not matched to a gene: 0. CDR3 sequence: CASSGTGGYGYTF. CDR3 in DNA: TGTGCCAGCAGTGGGACAGGGGGCTATGGCTACACCTTC.

This clone was observed a few times. This sequence joins TRBV12-5 and TRBJ1-1; no clear D. This CDR3 is built from 11 residues. V lost 8 bases, J lost 3 bases, and 7 bases lay in between. The germline CDR1 and CDR2 sequences are LGHNT and FRNRAP. CDR3 nucleotides: TGTGCTAGTTGCGCGTACACTGAAGCTTTCTTT. This translates into CASCAYTEAFF.

The V call is TRBV5-1, the J call TRBJ2-3, with D hard to call. The CDR3 covers 14 residues. Trimming removed 1 base from V and 6 bases from J, with 12 bases in between. Germline V gene data show CDR1 as SGHRS and CDR2 as YFSETQ. CDR3 in amino acids: CASSLTLPGDTQYF. The CDR3 DNA sequence: TGCGCCAGCAGCTTGACATTACCCGGGGATACGCAGTATTTT.

The rearrangement joins TRBV19 to TRBJ1-1, with 7 bases lining up with TRBD1. The J segment lost 1 base and the V segment lost 1 base, leaving 3 bases of the junction unmatched. The CDR3 totals 15 residues. The germline V gene has CDR1 LNHDA and CDR2 SQIVND (reference sequence). Written as DNA, the CDR3 is TGTGCCAGTAGTATAGTGGACAGGAAGAACACTGAAGCTTTCTTT. It is translated as CASSIVDRKNTEAFF. Full variable domain (missing parts from reference TRBV19 and TRBJ1-1): DGGITQSPKYLFRKEGQNVTLSCEQNLNHDAMYWYRQDPGQGLRLIYYSQIVNDFQKGDIAEGYSVSREKKESFPLTVTSAQKNPTAFYLCASSIVDRKNTEAFFGQGTRLTVV.

This clone was found a few times. The rearrangement uses TRBV5-6 and TRBJ1-2; unclear D gene. Germline V lookup: CDR1 SGHDT, CDR2 YYEEEE. The CDR3 length is 14 residues. The V end lost 4 bases, the J end lost 2 bases, and 12 bases lay between the germline ends. CDR3 bases: TGTGCCAGCAGCGTCAAGCGGATCAACTATGGCTACACCTTC. Translating gives CASSVKRINYGYTF.

Comment on this clone: Other DNA sequences within the sample encode an identical CDR3. The chain joins TRBV19 to TRBJ2-4, with D possibly called TRBD1 or TRBD2 (5 bases each). This CDR3 is 16 amino acids long. Trimming removed 3 bases at V and 0 bases at J, with 12 bases between. Per the germline V gene, CDR1 is LNHDA and CDR2 is SQIVND (reference sequence). The CDR3 coding sequence is TGTGCCAGTAGTATCCTCGGGGCCTTAGCCAAAAACATTCAGTACTTC. It translates to CASSILGALAKNIQYF. Variable domain in full (rest from reference TRBV19 and TRBJ2-4): DGGITQSPKYLFRKEGQNVTLSCEQNLNHDAMYWYRQDPGQGLRLIYYSQIVNDFQKGDIAEGYSVSREKKESFPLTVTSAQKNPTAFYLCASSILGALAKNIQYFGAGTRLSVL.

This clone was detected a few times. The gene calls are TRBV5-1 and TRBJ2-2, with D unclear. V was pared by 3 bases and J by 1 base, with 7 bases between. This CDR3 comprises 14 residues. CDR1 is SGHRS and CDR2 is YFSETQ in the germline V gene. The CDR3 sequence: CASSYELNTGELFF. The CDR3 DNA is TGCGCCAGCAGCTACGAACTGAACACCGGGGAGCTGTTTTTT. The complete variable domain, with remaining parts taken from reference TRBV5-1 and TRBJ2-2, reads KAGVTQTPRYLIKTRGQQVTLSCSPISGHRSVSWYQQTPGQGLQFLFEYFSETQRNKGNFPGRFSGRQFSNSRSEMNVSTLELGDSALYLCASSYELNTGELFFGEGSRLTVL.

The chain has TRBV15 and TRBJ2-3; the D gene is possibly TRBD1 (5 bases). V gave up 5 bases and J gave up 6 bases, with 15 bases separating them. The CDR3 length is 14 residues. The germline gives CDR1 LNHNV, CDR2 YYDKDF (reference sequence). The CDR3, as DNA: TGTGCCACCAGCTCCTGGGCAGGGCGGGATACGCAGTATTTT. Its translation: CATSSWAGRDTQYF.

This sequence joins TRBV5-1 and TRBJ2-4; D uncertain. Germline CDR1 reads SGHRS; CDR2 reads YFSETQ. V was cut by 0 bases and J by 2 bases, with 6 bases left in between. The CDR3 contains 14 residues. CDR3 bases: TGCGCCAGCAGCTTGGAACCCTCCAAAAACATTCAGTACTTC. Protein sequence: CASSLEPSKNIQYF.

This chain links TRBV24-1 with TRBJ1-2; no clear D. The CDR3 length is 13 residues. Germline assignment: CDR1 KGHDR and CDR2 SFDVKD. Trimming removed 4 bases from V and 8 bases from J, with 13 bases in between. The CDR3 protein is CATSEFPASGYTF. As DNA, the CDR3 is TGTGCCACCAGTGAATTTCCCGCATCAGGCTACACCTTC.

CDR3 DNA: TGTGCCTGGAGTAACAGTCTTAGCTATGGCTACACCTTC. Translated, it gives CAWSNSLSYGYTF. The chain uses TRBV30 and TRBJ1-2; D is uncertain. CDR1 and CDR2 (germline): GTSNPN, SVGIG (reference sequence). The length of the CDR3 is 13 residues. V was shortened by 2 bases and J by 4 bases, with 11 bases between the two germline ends.

The V call is TRBV28, the J call TRBJ2-1; 10 bases line up with TRBD2. The CDR3 covers 18 residues. Trimming removed 4 bases from V and 2 bases from J; junction bases left unmatched: 11. CDR1 is MDHEN, CDR2 SYDVKM, per germline. CDR3 in amino acids: CASSSSGLAGATYNEQFF. CDR3 sequence (DNA): TGTGCCAGCAGTTCTTCCGGGCTAGCGGGGGCTACCTACAATGAGCAGTTCTTC. Complete variable domain (other parts from reference TRBV28 and TRBJ2-1): DVKVTQSSRYLVKRTGEKVFLECVQDMDHENMFWYRQDPGLGLRLIYFSYDVKMKEKGDIPEGYSVSREKKERFSLILESASTNQTSMYLCASSSSGLAGATYNEQFFGPGTRLTVL.

The V gene is TRBV6-4, the J gene TRBJ2-3; D might be TRBD1 or TRBD2, each matching 5 bases. This CDR3 has 20 amino acids. The V gene lost 1 base and the J gene lost 4 bases, with 27 bases spanning the gap. Germline V gives CDR1 MRHNA, CDR2 SNTAGT. CDR3 nucleotide sequence: TGTGCCAGCAGTGACTACCTTGGGTCCAGGACCTGTTTGGGGGCAGATACGCAGTATTTT. It yields the protein CASSDYLGSRTCLGADTQYF.

This chain connects TRBV4-1 to TRBJ2-2, with 12 bases that match TRBD2. Germline CDR1 MGHRA, CDR2 YSYEKL. With 2 bases clipped from V and 4 bases from J, the junction kept 2 bases outside the gene matches. The CDR3 spans 16 residues. This CDR3 reads CASSQPGLAGTGELFF. In nucleotides, the CDR3 is TGCGCCAGCAGCCAACCGGGACTAGCGGGCACCGGGGAGCTGTTTTTT.

The chain carries TRBV9 and TRBJ1-2; TRBD1 agrees at 11 bases. The CDR3 runs to 16 residues. After removal of 3 bases from V and 3 bases from J, the junction contained 7 bases not matched to a gene. The germline V gene encodes CDR1 SGDLS and CDR2 YYNGEE. In nucleotides, the CDR3 is TGTGCCAGCAGCGCCGCGGACAGGGGGCAGCACTATGGCTACACCTTC. Its protein product is CASSAADRGQHYGYTF. Full variable domain (missing parts from reference TRBV9 and TRBJ1-2): DSGVTQTPKHLITATGQRVTLRCSPRSGDLSVYWYQQSLDQGLQFLIQYYNGEERAKGNILERFSAQQFPDLHSELNLSSLELGDSALYFCASSAADRGQHYGYTFGSGTRLTVV.

A single count supports this clone. The rearrangement links TRBV2 to TRBJ2-7; either TRBD1 or TRBD2 may fit D (7 bases each). The CDR3 length is 15 residues. The V gene lost 6 bases and the J gene lost 0 bases, with 15 bases spanning the gap. Germline CDR1 and CDR2: SNHLY and FYNNEI. The CDR3 sequence: CASRGRDSGSYEQYV. CDR3 bases: TGTGCCAGCAGGGGGAGGGACAGTGGCTCCTACGAGCAGTACGTC.

This clone was counted once. The junction departs from germline at one end; a sequencing error may be responsible. The rearrangement joins TRBV19 to TRBJ2-5; 14 bases match TRBD2. There are 19 residues in the CDR3. CDR1 and CDR2 (germline): LNHDA, SQIVND (reference sequence). This CDR3 is CASRERPGLAGATWETQYF. The DNA of the CDR3 is TGTGCGAGTAGGGAGCGTCCGGGACTAGCGGGGGCCACTTGGGAGACCCAGTACTTC.

The chain is built from TRBV5-1 and TRBJ2-6; TRBD1 matches 7 bases. Trimming removed 4 bases from V and 4 bases from J; junction bases left unmatched: 8. The CDR3 has 16 amino acids. Germline V gives CDR1 SGHRS, CDR2 YFSETQ. The CDR3 is CASSRTVGQGANVLTF. The CDR3 DNA sequence: TGCGCCAGCAGCAGGACAGTGGGACAGGGGGCCAACGTCCTGACTTTC.

This sequence joins TRBV6-5 and TRBJ2-1, with TRBD1 matching 7 bases. V was pared by 0 bases and J by 10 bases, with 6 bases of the junction left unmatched. The germline CDR1 and CDR2 sequences are MNHEY and SVGAGI. The CDR3 has 14 amino acids. The CDR3 protein is CASSYSIQGSEQFF. In DNA form, the CDR3 reads TGTGCCAGCAGTTACTCGATACAGGGGAGCGAGCAGTTCTTC.

The chain employs TRBV4-3 and TRBJ1-6; D possibly corresponds to TRBD1 (5 bases). Trimming removed 6 bases at V and 7 bases at J, with 19 bases between. The CDR3 length is 16 residues. Germline V lookup: CDR1 LGHNA, CDR2 YSLEER. Here the CDR3 reads CASSLDRDGDNSPLHF. CDR3 DNA: TGCGCCAGCAGTCTCGACCGGGACGGCGACAATTCACCCCTCCACTTT.

V gene TRBV19 combines with J gene TRBJ2-1, with TRBD1 matching 9 bases. V gave up 6 bases and J gave up 3 bases; unmatched junction bases: 6. The CDR3 totals 15 residues. CDR1 is LNHDA, CDR2 SQIVND, per germline (reference sequence). The CDR3 DNA reads TGTGCCAGTAGCGGCCGGGACAGGGTCTACAATGAGCAGTTCTTC. Translating gives CASSGRDRVYNEQFF.

The chain carries TRBV5-6 and TRBJ2-7; D is unclear. The length of the CDR3 is 12 residues. V was shortened by 3 bases and J by 6 bases, with 10 bases between the two germline ends. The germline V gene encodes CDR1 SGHDT and CDR2 YYEEEE. In nucleotides, the CDR3 is TGTGCCAGCAGCTCTTTATTGACCGAGCAGTACGTC. Translating it yields CASSSLLTEQYV.

Remarks on this clone: A junction boundary mismatches the germline segment, possibly from a read error. The chain joins TRBV6-5 to TRBJ2-3; D may match TRBD1 or TRBD2 (5 bases each). The CDR3 runs to 12 residues. CDR1 is MNHEY, CDR2 SVGAGI, per germline. The CDR3 bases are TGTGCCGGCAGAGGGGGCACAGATACGCAGTATTTT. As protein: CAGRGGTDTQYF.

The chain couples TRBV14 to TRBJ1-5; D call uncertain. V was trimmed by 7 bases and J by 0 bases, leaving 28 bases between them. CDR1 is SGHDN, CDR2 FVKESK, per germline. The CDR3 is 20 residues long. This CDR3 reads CASILRDSIFPSYSNQPQHF. The CDR3 region has the DNA TGTGCCAGCATCCTCCGGGATTCGATTTTCCCATCATATAGCAATCAGCCCCAGCATTTT.

There are a few counts of this clone. V and J are TRBV7-3 and TRBJ1-3; D is ambiguous. V was shortened by 2 bases and J by 0 bases, with 11 bases between the two germline ends. CDR1 and CDR2 (germline): SGHTA, FQGTGA. The CDR3 extends over 16 amino acids. The CDR3 DNA sequence: TGTGCCAGCAGCTTAGGTCCAGGTTTCTCTGGAAACACCATATATTTT. It specifies CASSLGPGFSGNTIYF.

The CDR3 protein is CASSLDRYSYEQYV. The DNA of the CDR3 is TGTGCCAGCAGCCTGGACAGATATTCCTACGAGCAGTACGTC. The chain recombines TRBV14 with TRBJ2-7; D possibly corresponds to TRBD1 (6 bases). Germline V gives CDR1 SGHDN, CDR2 FVKESK. The CDR3 totals 14 residues. Trimming pared 4 bases from V and 1 base from J, leaving 11 bases between.